The 13 T cell receptor beta chains presented below share a single source sample, sequenced in a study of blood T cell repertoires in COVID-19. Assay used: immunoSEQ multiplex PCR; TCRdb lists only in-frame clones, some missing. The sample comprises approximately 250,000 clones, more than 85% of which are singletons, and approximately 4% rests with the top ten. Sequencing used peripheral blood. The receptors stem from a man aged 18 to 35 with active or convalescent COVID-19.

The CDR3 sequence is CASSDYSGSGAYEQYF. The DNA of the CDR3 is TGTGCCAGCAGTGATTATAGCGGGAGTGGTGCCTACGAGCAGTACTTC. The chain uses TRBV2 and TRBJ2-7, with TRBD2 identical over 9 bases. Germline V CDR1 and CDR2: SNHLY, FYNNEI. The CDR3 runs 16 residues. J was trimmed by 2 bases and V by 3 bases; bases with no gene match: 8.

A note on this clone: The CDR3 carries no conserved terminal phenylalanine or tryptophan, so it likely arises from a read error. Because the CDR3's place on the DNA is in doubt, the DNA is left out and the CDR3 is given as listed by TCRdb. CDR3 residues: CASSAPLAPRTGGFLG. V gene TRBV19 combines with J gene TRBJ1-4; the DNA was not used to check the table's D call, TRBD1. Germline loops: CDR1 LNHDA, CDR2 SQIVND (reference sequence). The CDR3 totals 16 residues, both ends included.

Ten or more counts support this clone. The CDR3 loop is CASSYAGDGANVLTF. In nucleotides, the CDR3 is TGTGCCAGCAGTTACGCAGGGGACGGGGCCAACGTCCTGACTTTC. The rearrangement uses TRBV6-5 and TRBJ2-6; D is perhaps TRBD1 (6 bases). The CDR3 contains 15 residues. The germline V gene encodes CDR1 MNHEY and CDR2 SVGAGI. Trimming left V 2 bases short and J 4 bases short, with 9 bases between.

The chain joins TRBV5-1 to TRBJ2-1, with D possibly TRBD2 on 5 matching bases. V gave up 0 bases and J gave up 15 bases, with 16 bases separating them. Germline-derived CDR1 and CDR2 are SGHRS and YFSETQ. The CDR3 extends over 13 amino acids. Written as DNA, the CDR3 is TGCGCCAGCAGCTTGGGAGATCGGGGATTGGGGTTCTTC. Residues: CASSLGDRGLGFF.

The chain recombines TRBV7-2 with TRBJ2-7, with 10 bases aligning to TRBD2. This CDR3 is built from 17 residues. Germline assignment: CDR1 SGHTA and CDR2 FQGNSA. V shed 6 bases, J shed 1 base, and the junction held 12 bases outside the gene matches. DNA for the CDR3: TGTGCCAGCAGTCCAGCCCCTAGCGGGAGAGGGTCCTACGAGCAGTACTTC. This gives the protein CASSPAPSGRGSYEQYF.

This chain uses TRBV28 with TRBJ1-4; D ambiguous. The CDR3 has 13 residues. Germline V gives CDR1 MDHEN, CDR2 SYDVKM. Trimming shortened V by 6 bases and J by 8 bases, and 13 bases separated the two germline ends. CDR3 sequence: CASSRREREKLFF. CDR3 nucleotide sequence: TGTGCCAGCAGCCGACGGGAACGGGAAAAACTGTTTTTT.

V gene TRBV6-5 combines with J gene TRBJ2-5; 7 bases match TRBD1. V lost 4 bases to trimming and J lost 4 bases; unmatched junction nucleotides: 6. CDR3 size: 14 residues. Germline CDR1 MNHEY, CDR2 SVGAGI. CDR3 sequence (DNA): TGTGCCAGCAGTTCGACAGGGCGAGGAGAGACCCAGTACTTC. Its protein is CASSSTGRGETQYF.

The rearrangement uses TRBV11-2 and TRBJ2-1; 10 bases line up with TRBD2. Germline V gene lookup returns CDR1 SGHAT and CDR2 FQNNGV. The CDR3 runs 17 residues. J gave up 4 bases and V 4 bases, and 10 bases lay outside the gene matches. The CDR3 DNA sequence: TGTGCCAGCAGCTCAAACGAAATACTAGCGGGGTACAATGAGCAGTTCTTC. Amino acid sequence: CASSSNEILAGYNEQFF.

This clone was seen only a few times. The V and J genes are TRBV30 and TRBJ1-5; 7 nucleotides line up with TRBD1. CDR3 length: 17 residues. Germline trimming cut 3 bases from V and 5 bases from J; bases unmatched to any gene: 16. Germline V gene lookup returns CDR1 GTSNPN and CDR2 SVGIG (reference sequence). The CDR3 protein is CAWRDRDPWGKDQPQHF. The DNA for the CDR3 is TGTGCCTGGAGAGACAGGGACCCCTGGGGTAAGGATCAGCCCCAGCATTTT.

The chain has TRBV6-5 and TRBJ1-1, with TRBD1 matching 8 bases. The germline V gene encodes CDR1 MNHEY and CDR2 SVGAGI. The CDR3 is made up of 13 amino acids. V was pared by 7 bases and J by 4 bases, with 5 bases of the junction left unmatched. The CDR3, as DNA: TGTGCCAGCATTCTTGGACAGGGCACTGAAGCTTTCTTT. This codes for CASILGQGTEAFF.

V gene TRBV10-3 combines with J gene TRBJ1-2; D is undetermined. Germline V gene lookup returns CDR1 ENHRY and CDR2 SYGVKD. The V gene lost 4 bases and the J gene lost 8 bases, with 11 bases spanning the gap. The CDR3 totals 12 residues. Here the CDR3 DNA reads TGTGCCATCAGTGGGGAGGTGGGCGGCTACACCTTC. Translating it yields CAISGEVGGYTF.

V and J are TRBV19 and TRBJ2-1, with unresolved D. Germline CDR1 and CDR2: LNHDA and SQIVND (reference sequence). This CDR3 spans 15 amino acids. V was shortened by 5 bases and J by 5 bases, with 16 bases between the two germline ends. The CDR3 nucleotides are TGTGCCAGTAGTTTTAGTTCCGCACCGAACAATGAGCAGTTCTTC. Its translation: CASSFSSAPNNEQFF.

This rearrangement joins TRBV3-1 (or the pseudogene TRBV3-2) to TRBJ2-3, with TRBD2 matching 7 bases. CDR1 and CDR2 from the germline V gene are LGHDT and YNNKEL (reference sequence). The CDR3 covers 17 residues. The J segment lost 3 bases and the V segment lost 1 base, leaving 10 bases of the junction unmatched. The CDR3 DNA is TGTGCCAGCAGCCAAGGCCCGGGACTACCCGCGACAGATACGCAGTATTTT. As protein: CASSQGPGLPATDTQYF.